Below, 16 T cell receptor beta chains from the same sample are listed, as sequenced in a study of Graves' ophthalmopathy and Graves' hyperthyroidism. The sequenced template was RNA, covering the TCR beta CDR3 region. RT-PCR in the first round used HTBI primers; a second-round multiplex PCR followed. Each CDR3 protein is one row after TCRdb ran MiXCR on the multiplex PCR reads. The table lists about 740,000 distinct CDR3 sequences, roughly two fifths of them singletons. Sequencing was performed on peripheral blood. The receptors were sampled from an adult man with Graves' ophthalmopathy.

The CDR3 region has the DNA TGTGCCAGCAGCCTGGGACTAGGGGCATACACCTTC. Amino acids: CASSLGLGAYTF. J is TRBJ1-2 and V is TRBV7-3, with D possibly being TRBD1 (5 bases). The V gene's germline CDR1 is SGHTA and CDR2 FQGTGA. V was shortened by 5 bases and J by 11 bases, with 15 bases between the two germline ends. This CDR3 comprises 12 residues.

This clonotype was seen many times. The chain links TRBV29-1 to TRBJ1-2; 11 bases match TRBD1. Germline CDR1 reads SQVTM; CDR2 reads ANQGSEA. J gave up 5 bases and V 3 bases, and 5 bases lay outside the gene matches. CDR3 size: 14 residues. DNA of the CDR3: TGCAGCGTTGAGGGACAGGGGGGTTCTTATGGCTACACCTTC. Translation: CSVEGQGGSYGYTF.

Details on this clonotype: One end of the junction fails to match germline, which may point to a read error. The chain has TRBV7-9 and TRBJ1-2; D gene unclear. The CDR3 has 11 residues. Germline assignment: CDR1 SEHNR and CDR2 FQNEAQ (reference sequence). For the CDR3, the DNA is TGTGCCAGCAGCTTCCCTGATGGCTGCACCTTC. Its translation: CASSFPDGCTF.

This clonotype was recorded a few times. The chain is built from TRBV20-1 and TRBJ1-2; D not certain. CDR1 is DFQATT, CDR2 SNEGSKA, per germline (reference sequence). The V and J ends lost 5 bases and 5 bases respectively, with 9 bases between them. This CDR3 spans 11 amino acids. As DNA, the CDR3 is TGCAGTGCTTGGACGGTTTATGGCTACACCTTC. Translation gives CSAWTVYGYTF.

The V and J genes are TRBV11-2 and TRBJ1-5; D is uncertain. The CDR3 sequence is 14 residues long. Germline V gene data show CDR1 as SGHAT and CDR2 as FQNNGV. V was cut by 11 bases and J by 5 bases, with 19 bases left in between. The CDR3 DNA reads TGTGCCTGGAGTCCTGGGCGGATTTATCAGCCCCAGCATTTT. Translating gives CAWSPGRIYQPQHF.

The sample holds one count of this clonotype. The V gene is TRBV7-2, the J gene TRBJ2-7; D is perhaps TRBD2 (6 bases). V dropped 8 bases and J dropped 5 bases, with 25 bases sitting between them. Germline V gene sequence: CDR1 SGHTA, CDR2 FQGNSA. The CDR3 is 16 residues long. The CDR3 reads CASYGGYGPPRHEQYF. The CDR3 bases are TGTGCCAGCTATGGAGGGTACGGTCCGCCTCGGCACGAGCAGTACTTC.

Regarding this clonotype: A junction boundary mismatches the germline segment, possibly from a read error. The rearrangement links TRBV7-8 to TRBJ2-6; TRBD1 aligns across 7 bases. The CDR3 is 15 residues long. CDR1 is SGHVS and CDR2 is FQNEAQ in the germline V gene. The CDR3 loop is CASSLEGQLAYVLTF. The CDR3 coding sequence is TGTGCCAGCAGCTTAGAGGGACAGTTGGCCTACGTCCTGACTTTC.

The sample holds a few counts of this clonotype. V gene TRBV5-4 combines with J gene TRBJ2-5; no clear D. The V and J ends lost 0 bases and 3 bases respectively, with 6 bases between them. This CDR3 is built from 13 residues. Germline CDR1 SGHNT, CDR2 YYREEE (reference sequence). Here the CDR3 DNA reads TGTGCCAGCAGCTTGGTCTCGAAAGAGACCCAGTACTTC. Translation: CASSLVSKETQYF. Together with reference TRBV5-4 and TRBJ2-5, the CDR3 gives the full variable domain: ETGVTQSPTHLIKTRGQQVTLRCSSQSGHNTVSWYQQALGQGPQFIFQYYREEENGRGNFPPRFSGLQFPNYSSELNVNALELDDSALYLCASSLVSKETQYFGPGTRLLVL.

A note on this clonotype: This could be a read error, since a much larger clone is one nucleotide away. The chain couples TRBV7-9 to TRBJ1-1; possible D gene TRBD1, 6 bases. The CDR3 spans 14 residues. Per germline, CDR1 SEHNR and CDR2 FQNEAQ (reference sequence). V was shortened by 2 bases and J by 7 bases, with 14 bases between the two germline ends. CDR3 nucleotides: TGTGCCAGCAGCTTAACACAGGGTAGCCTTGAAGCTTTCTTT. Protein product: CASSLTQGSLEAFF. Full variable domain (rest looked up from reference TRBV7-9 and TRBJ1-1): DTGVSQNPRHKITKRGQNVTFRCDPISEHNRLYWYRQTLGQGPEFLTYFQNEAQLEKSRLLSDRFSAERPKGSFSTLEIQRTEQGDSAMYLCASSLTQGSLEAFFGQGTRLTVV.

The DNA for the CDR3 is TGTGCCAGCAGTCCCGGGACATCCTTCTCCTACGAGCAGTACTTC. This gives the protein CASSPGTSFSYEQYF. The rearrangement joins TRBV6-6 to TRBJ2-7, with D possibly TRBD1 on 6 matching bases. The CDR3 runs to 15 residues. Germline V CDR1 and CDR2: MNHNY, SVGAGI (reference sequence). Trimming removed 5 bases from V and 0 bases from J, with 14 bases in between.

The table lists this clonotype with a few counts. This may come from a read error, since a much larger clone is one base off. The V and J genes are TRBV24-1 and TRBJ2-5; tentatively, D is TRBD1 or TRBD2 (5 bases each). This CDR3 spans 16 amino acids. CDR1 is KGHDR and CDR2 is SFDVKD in the germline V gene. The V end was cut by 3 bases, the J end by 1 base, with 14 bases between. CDR3 nucleotides: TGTGCCACCAGTGATCACAAACCGGGACGCCAAGAGACCCAGTACTTC. Residues: CATSDHKPGRQETQYF.

This clonotype was detected ten times or more. This chain connects TRBV2 to TRBJ1-4; perhaps TRBD1 as D (6 bases). Germline loops: CDR1 SNHLY, CDR2 FYNNEI. V lost 5 bases, J lost 8 bases, and 15 bases lay in between. This CDR3 is 14 amino acids long. The CDR3 loop reads CASSPDRFREKLFF. DNA for the CDR3: TGTGCCAGCAGTCCCGACAGGTTTAGGGAAAAACTGTTTTTT.

This clonotype has a single count. V is TRBV24-1 and J is TRBJ1-6; D gene unclear. This CDR3 is 13 amino acids long. V lost 5 bases and J 4 bases, leaving 5 bases between the germline ends. Germline V lookup: CDR1 KGHDR, CDR2 SFDVKD. This CDR3 is CATSAGYNSPLHF. In DNA form, the CDR3 reads TGTGCCACCAGTGCAGGATATAATTCACCCCTCCACTTT.

The V call is TRBV15, the J call TRBJ1-5, with a tentative D call TRBD1 (6 bases). The CDR3 spans 16 residues. Germline-derived CDR1 and CDR2 are LNHNV and YYDKDF (reference sequence). Trimming shortened V by 0 bases and J by 2 bases, and 11 bases separated the two germline ends. Written as DNA, the CDR3 is TGTGCCACCAGCAGAGATCGGTCAGGGGGCAATCAGCCCCAGCATTTT. Translation gives CATSRDRSGGNQPQHF.

The chain uses TRBV10-3 and TRBJ1-2; D unresolved. V was shortened by 6 bases and J by 4 bases, with 12 bases between the two germline ends. The CDR3 has 13 residues. Germline CDR1 is ENHRY and CDR2 is SYGVKD. CDR3 DNA sequence: TGTGCCATCAGCGAGGGTGGTGCCTATGGCTACACCTTC. It yields the protein CAISEGGAYGYTF.

V and J are TRBV2 and TRBJ2-3; tentatively, D is TRBD1 or TRBD2 (6 bases each). The CDR3 has 15 amino acids. V lost 7 bases and J lost 5, with 19 bases in between. Germline assignment: CDR1 SNHLY and CDR2 FYNNEI. In nucleotides, the CDR3 is TGTGCCAGCATTTCGGGGGTTACAGGGAGAGATACGCAGTATTTT. Translating gives CASISGVTGRDTQYF.